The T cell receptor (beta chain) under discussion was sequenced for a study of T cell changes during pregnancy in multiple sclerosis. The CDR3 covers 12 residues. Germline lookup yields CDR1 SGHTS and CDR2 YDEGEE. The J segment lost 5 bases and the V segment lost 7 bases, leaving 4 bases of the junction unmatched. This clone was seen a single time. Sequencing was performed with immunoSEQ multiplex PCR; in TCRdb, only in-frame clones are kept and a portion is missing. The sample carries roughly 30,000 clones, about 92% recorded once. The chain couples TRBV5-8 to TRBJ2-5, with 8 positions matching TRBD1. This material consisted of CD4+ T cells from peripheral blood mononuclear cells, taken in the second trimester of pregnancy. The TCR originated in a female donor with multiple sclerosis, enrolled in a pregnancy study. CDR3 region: CASGQGLETQYF. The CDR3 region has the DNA TGTGCCAGCGGACAGGGACTGGAGACCCAGTACTTC.